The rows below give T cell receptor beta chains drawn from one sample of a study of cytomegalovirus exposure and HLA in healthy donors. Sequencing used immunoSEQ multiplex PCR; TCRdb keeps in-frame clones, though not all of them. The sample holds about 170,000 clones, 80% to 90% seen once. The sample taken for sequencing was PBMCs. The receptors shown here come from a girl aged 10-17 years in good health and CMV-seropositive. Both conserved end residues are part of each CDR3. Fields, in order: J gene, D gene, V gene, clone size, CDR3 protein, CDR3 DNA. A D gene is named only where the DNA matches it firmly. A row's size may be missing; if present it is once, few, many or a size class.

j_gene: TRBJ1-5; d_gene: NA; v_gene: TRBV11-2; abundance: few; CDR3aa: CASSLGGDNQPQHF; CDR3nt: TGTGCCAGCAGCTTAGGCGGGGACAATCAGCCCCAGCATTTT
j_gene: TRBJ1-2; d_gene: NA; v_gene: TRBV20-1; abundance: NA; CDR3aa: CSASSSEGYTF; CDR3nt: TGCAGTGCTAGTTCGTCTGAGGGCTACACCTTC
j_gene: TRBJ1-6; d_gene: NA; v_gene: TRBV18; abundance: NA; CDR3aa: CASSKDRLNSPLHF; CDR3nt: TGTGCCAGCTCCAAAGACAGGCTAAATTCACCCCTCCACTTT
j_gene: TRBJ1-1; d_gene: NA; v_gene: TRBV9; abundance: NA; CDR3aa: CASSVGQGNTEAFF; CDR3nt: TGTGCCAGCAGCGTAGGGCAGGGGAACACTGAAGCTTTCTTT
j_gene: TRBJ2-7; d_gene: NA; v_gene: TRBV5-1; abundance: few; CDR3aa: CASSGETYEQYF; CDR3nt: TGCGCCAGCAGCGGTGAGACCTACGAGCAGTACTTC
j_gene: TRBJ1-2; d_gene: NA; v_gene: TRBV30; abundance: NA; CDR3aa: CAWSEGGNYGYTF; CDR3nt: TGTGCCTGGAGTGAGGGAGGTAACTATGGCTACACCTTC
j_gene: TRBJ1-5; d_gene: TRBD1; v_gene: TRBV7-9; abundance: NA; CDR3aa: CASSTTGGQPQHF; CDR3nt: TGTGCCAGCAGCACGACAGGGGGACAGCCCCAGCATTTT
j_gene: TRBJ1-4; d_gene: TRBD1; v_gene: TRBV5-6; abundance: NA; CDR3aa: CASSFDRGGTNEKLFF; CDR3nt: TGTGCCAGCAGCTTCGACAGGGGGGGAACTAATGAAAAACTGTTTTTT
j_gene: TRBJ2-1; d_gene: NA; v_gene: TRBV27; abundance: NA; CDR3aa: CASSPGDAYNEQFF; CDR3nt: TGTGCCAGCAGTCCGGGGGACGCCTACAATGAGCAGTTCTTC
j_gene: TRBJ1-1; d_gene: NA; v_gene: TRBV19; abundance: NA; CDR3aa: CASTRGRDEAFF; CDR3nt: TGTGCCAGTACCAGGGGACGGGATGAAGCTTTCTTT